This record concerns one T cell receptor (beta chain) sequence. The sample is drawn from a study of CD8 T cells in Susac syndrome. TCR beta sequences were obtained from blood CD8+ and CD4+ T cells. The authors reverse transcribed roughly 0.5 to 1 ug RNA with random hexamers. Coverage of TCR beta CDR3 amplification by immunoSEQ multiplex PCR extended to 54 Vbeta and 13 Jbeta. TCRdb independently ran MiXCR on the immunoSEQ multiplex PCR reads; one entry per CDR3 protein. The data contain a few hundred thousand distinct CDR3 sequences, approximately 90% of them singletons. V lost 1 base, J lost 6 bases, and 12 bases lay in between. The CDR3 is 15 residues long. Germline values: CDR1 LGHDT, CDR2 YNNKEL (reference sequence).

The chain is built from TRBV3-1 and TRBJ2-2; D remains ambiguous. The TCR originated in a human donor with multiple sclerosis. Sequenced material: CD8+ T cells from PBMCs. CDR3 region: CASSQVKVFAGELFF. CDR3 DNA sequence: TGTGCCAGCAGCCAAGTCAAGGTCTTCGCCGGGGAGCTGTTTTTT.